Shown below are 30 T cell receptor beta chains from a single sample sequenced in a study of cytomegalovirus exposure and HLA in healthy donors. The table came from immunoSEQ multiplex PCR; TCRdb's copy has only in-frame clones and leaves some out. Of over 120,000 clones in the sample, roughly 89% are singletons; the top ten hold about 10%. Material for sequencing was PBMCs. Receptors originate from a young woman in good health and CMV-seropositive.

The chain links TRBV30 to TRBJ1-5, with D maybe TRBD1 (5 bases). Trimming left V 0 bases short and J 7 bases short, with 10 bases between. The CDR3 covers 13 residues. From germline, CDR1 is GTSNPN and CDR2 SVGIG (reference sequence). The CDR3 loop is CAWSVQVGQPQHF. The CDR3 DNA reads TGTGCCTGGAGTGTACAGGTCGGACAGCCCCAGCATTTT. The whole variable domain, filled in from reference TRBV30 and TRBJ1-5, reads SQTIHQWPATLVQPVGSPLSLECTVEGTSNPNLYWYRQAAGRGLQLLFYSVGIGQISSEVPQNLSASRPQDRQFILSSKKLLLSDSGFYLCAWSVQVGQPQHFGDGTRLSIL.

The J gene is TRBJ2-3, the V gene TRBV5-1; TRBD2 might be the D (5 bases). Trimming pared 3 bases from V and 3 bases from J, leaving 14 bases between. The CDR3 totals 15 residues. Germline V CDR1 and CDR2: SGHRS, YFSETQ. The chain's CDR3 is CASSSAGRATDTQYF. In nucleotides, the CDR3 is TGCGCCAGCAGCTCCGCGGGCCGAGCGACAGATACGCAGTATTTT.

The chain's CDR3 is CASSFGTGTDTQYF. CDR3 coding DNA: TGTGCCAGCAGCTTCGGGACAGGGACAGATACGCAGTATTTT. This chain connects TRBV5-4 to TRBJ2-3; 9 bases fit TRBD1. V was pared by 2 bases and J by 3 bases, with 1 base of the junction left unmatched. Germline V CDR1 and CDR2: SGHNT, YYREEE (reference sequence). The CDR3 covers 14 residues.

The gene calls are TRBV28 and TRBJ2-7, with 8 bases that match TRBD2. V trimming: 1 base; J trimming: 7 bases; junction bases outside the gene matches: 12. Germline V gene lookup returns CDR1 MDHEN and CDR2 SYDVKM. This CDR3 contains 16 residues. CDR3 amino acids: CASSLFVSGGAGEQYF. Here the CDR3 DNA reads TGTGCCAGCAGTTTATTTGTCAGCGGGGGTGCCGGGGAGCAGTACTTC.

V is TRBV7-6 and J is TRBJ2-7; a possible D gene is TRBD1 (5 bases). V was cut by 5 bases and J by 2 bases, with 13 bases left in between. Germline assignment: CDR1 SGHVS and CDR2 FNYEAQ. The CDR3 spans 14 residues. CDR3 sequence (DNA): TGTGCCAGCAGCCCAAGACAGAAAACCTACGAGCAGTACTTC. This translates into CASSPRQKTYEQYF.

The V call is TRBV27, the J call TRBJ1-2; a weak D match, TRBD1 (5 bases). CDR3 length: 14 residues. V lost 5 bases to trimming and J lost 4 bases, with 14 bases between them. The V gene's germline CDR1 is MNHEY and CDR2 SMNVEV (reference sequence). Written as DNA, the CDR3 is TGTGCCAGCAGTCCCCGGCAGGGCCTCTATGGCTACACCTTC. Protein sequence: CASSPRQGLYGYTF.

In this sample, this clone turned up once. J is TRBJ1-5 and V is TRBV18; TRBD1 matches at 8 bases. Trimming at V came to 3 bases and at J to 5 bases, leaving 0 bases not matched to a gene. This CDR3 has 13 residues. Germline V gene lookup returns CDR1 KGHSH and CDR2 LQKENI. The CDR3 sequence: CASSPDRDQPQHF. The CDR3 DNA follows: TGTGCCAGCTCACCGGACAGGGATCAGCCCCAGCATTTT. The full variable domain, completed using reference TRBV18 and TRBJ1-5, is NAGVMQNPRHLVRRRGQEARLRCSPMKGHSHVYWYRQLPEEGLKFMVYLQKENIIDESGMPKERFSAEFPKEGPSILRIQQVVRGDSAAYFCASSPDRDQPQHFGDGTRLSIL.

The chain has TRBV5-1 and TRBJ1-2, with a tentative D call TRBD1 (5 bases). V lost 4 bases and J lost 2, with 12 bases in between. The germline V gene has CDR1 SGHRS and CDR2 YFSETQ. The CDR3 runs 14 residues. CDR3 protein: CASSTDNRNYGYTF. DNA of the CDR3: TGCGCCAGCAGCACGGACAACCGGAACTATGGCTACACCTTC.

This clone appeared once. CDR3 DNA sequence: TGTGCCTGGAGTACCGCTAGGACTAGCGGGGTACAAGAGACCCAGTACTTC. The encoded protein is CAWSTARTSGVQETQYF. The V and J genes are TRBV30 and TRBJ2-5; 12 nucleotides agree with TRBD2. Germline V gene data show CDR1 as GTSNPN and CDR2 as SVGIG (reference sequence). V lost 2 bases to trimming and J lost 2 bases; unmatched junction nucleotides: 9. This CDR3 is built from 17 residues. The variable domain in full, completed from reference TRBV30 and TRBJ2-5, reads SQTIHQWPATLVQPVGSPLSLECTVEGTSNPNLYWYRQAAGRGLQLLFYSVGIGQISSEVPQNLSASRPQDRQFILSSKKLLLSDSGFYLCAWSTARTSGVQETQYFGPGTRLLVL.

Here the CDR3 reads CAIPGTITGELFF. The CDR3 DNA follows: TGTGCCATTCCCGGGACAATAACCGGGGAGCTGTTTTTT. The chain carries TRBV10-3 and TRBJ2-2; weak D call: TRBD1 (6 bases). V was pared by 9 bases and J by 5 bases, with 13 bases between. The CDR3 extends over 13 amino acids. CDR1 and CDR2 from the germline V gene are ENHRY and SYGVKD.

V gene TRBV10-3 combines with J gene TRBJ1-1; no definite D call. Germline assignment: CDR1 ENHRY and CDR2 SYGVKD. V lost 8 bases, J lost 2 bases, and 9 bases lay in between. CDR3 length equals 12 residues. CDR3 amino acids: CAIGEGNTEAFF. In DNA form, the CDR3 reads TGTGCCATCGGAGAGGGAAACACTGAAGCTTTCTTT.

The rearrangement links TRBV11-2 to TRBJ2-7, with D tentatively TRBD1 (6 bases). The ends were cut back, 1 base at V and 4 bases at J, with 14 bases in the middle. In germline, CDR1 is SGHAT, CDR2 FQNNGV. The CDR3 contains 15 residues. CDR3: CASSLGGRDTYEQYF. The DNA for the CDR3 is TGTGCCAGCAGCTTAGGGGGCCGGGACACATACGAGCAGTACTTC.

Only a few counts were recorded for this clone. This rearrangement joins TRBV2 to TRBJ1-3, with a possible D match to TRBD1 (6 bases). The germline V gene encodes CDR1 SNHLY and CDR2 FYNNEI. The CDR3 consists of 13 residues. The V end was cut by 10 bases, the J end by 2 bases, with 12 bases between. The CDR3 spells CATAGAPGNTIYF. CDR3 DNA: TGTGCCACCGCGGGGGCACCTGGAAACACCATATATTTT.

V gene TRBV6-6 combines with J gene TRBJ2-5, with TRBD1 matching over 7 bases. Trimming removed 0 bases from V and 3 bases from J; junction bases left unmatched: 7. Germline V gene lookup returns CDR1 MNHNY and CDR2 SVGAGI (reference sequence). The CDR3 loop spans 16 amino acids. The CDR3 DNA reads TGTGCCAGCAGTTACTCGAGGGGGACAGCAGAAGAGACCCAGTACTTC. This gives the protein CASSYSRGTAEETQYF.

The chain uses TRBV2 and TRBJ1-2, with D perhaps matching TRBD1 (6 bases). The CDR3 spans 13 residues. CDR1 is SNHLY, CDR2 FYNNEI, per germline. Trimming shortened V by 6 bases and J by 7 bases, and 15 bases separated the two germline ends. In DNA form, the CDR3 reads TGTGCCAGCAGGATAAACAGGGAGGGTGGCTACACCTTC. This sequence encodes CASRINREGGYTF.

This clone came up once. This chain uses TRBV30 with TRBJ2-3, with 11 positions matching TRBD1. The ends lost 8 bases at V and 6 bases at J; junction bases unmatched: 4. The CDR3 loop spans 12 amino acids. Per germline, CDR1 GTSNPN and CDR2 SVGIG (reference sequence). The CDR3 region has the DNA TGTGCCGCGGACAGGGGGCGGGATACGCAGTATTTT. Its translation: CAADRGRDTQYF.

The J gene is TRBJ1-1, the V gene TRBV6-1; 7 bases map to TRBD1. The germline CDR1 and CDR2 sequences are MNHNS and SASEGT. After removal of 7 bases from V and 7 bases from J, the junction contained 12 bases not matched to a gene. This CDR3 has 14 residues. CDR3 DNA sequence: TGTGCCAGCACCGGCTCAGGGGGTTATGGTGAAGCTTTCTTT. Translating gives CASTGSGGYGEAFF.

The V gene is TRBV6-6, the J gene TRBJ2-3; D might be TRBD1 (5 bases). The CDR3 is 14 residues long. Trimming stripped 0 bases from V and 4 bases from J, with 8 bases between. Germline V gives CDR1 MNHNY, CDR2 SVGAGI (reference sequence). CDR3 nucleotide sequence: TGTGCCAGCAGTTACTCGAAAGGGGCAGATACGCAGTATTTT. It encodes CASSYSKGADTQYF.

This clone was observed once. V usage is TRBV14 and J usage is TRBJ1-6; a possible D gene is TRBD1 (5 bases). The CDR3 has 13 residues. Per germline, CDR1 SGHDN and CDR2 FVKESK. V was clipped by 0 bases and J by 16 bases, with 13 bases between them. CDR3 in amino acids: CASSQEDTPILHF. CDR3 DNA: TGTGCCAGCAGCCAAGAGGACACCCCAATACTCCACTTT.

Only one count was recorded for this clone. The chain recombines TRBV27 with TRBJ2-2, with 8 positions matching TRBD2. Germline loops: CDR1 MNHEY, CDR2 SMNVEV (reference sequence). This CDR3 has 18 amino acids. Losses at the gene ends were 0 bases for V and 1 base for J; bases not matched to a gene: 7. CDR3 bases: TGTGCCAGCAGTTTATCGTTCCTAGCGGGTGAGAACACCGGGGAGCTGTTTTTT. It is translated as CASSLSFLAGENTGELFF.

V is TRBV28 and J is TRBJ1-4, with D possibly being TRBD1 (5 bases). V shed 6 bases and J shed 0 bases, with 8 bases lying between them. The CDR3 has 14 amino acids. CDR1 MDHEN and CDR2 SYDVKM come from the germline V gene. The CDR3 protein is CASSFRATNEKLFF. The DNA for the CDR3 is TGTGCCAGCAGCTTCAGGGCAACTAATGAAAAACTGTTTTTT.

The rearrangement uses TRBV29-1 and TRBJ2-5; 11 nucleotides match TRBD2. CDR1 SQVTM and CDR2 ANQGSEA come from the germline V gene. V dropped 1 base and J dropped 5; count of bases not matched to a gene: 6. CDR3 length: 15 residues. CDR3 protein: CSVEGASGGRETQYF. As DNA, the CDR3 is TGCAGCGTTGAAGGGGCTAGCGGGGGGAGGGAGACCCAGTACTTC.

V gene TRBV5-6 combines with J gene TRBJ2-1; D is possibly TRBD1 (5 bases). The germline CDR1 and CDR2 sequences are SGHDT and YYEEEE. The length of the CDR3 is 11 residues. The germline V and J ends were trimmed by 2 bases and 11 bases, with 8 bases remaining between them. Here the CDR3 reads CASSLGVQQFF. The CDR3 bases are TGTGCCAGCAGCTTAGGGGTCCAGCAGTTCTTC.

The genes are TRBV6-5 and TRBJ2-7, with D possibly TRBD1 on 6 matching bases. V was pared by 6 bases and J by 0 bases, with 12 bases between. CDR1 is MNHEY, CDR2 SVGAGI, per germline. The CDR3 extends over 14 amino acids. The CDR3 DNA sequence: TGTGCCAGCAGCCTACAGGGCTTCTCCTACGAGCAGTACTTC. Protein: CASSLQGFSYEQYF.

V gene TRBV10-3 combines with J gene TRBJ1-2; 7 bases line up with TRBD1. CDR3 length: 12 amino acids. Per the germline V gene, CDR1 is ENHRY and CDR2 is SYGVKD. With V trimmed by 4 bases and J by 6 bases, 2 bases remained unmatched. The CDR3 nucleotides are TGTGCCATCAGTGGGACAGGAGATGGCTACACCTTC. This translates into CAISGTGDGYTF.

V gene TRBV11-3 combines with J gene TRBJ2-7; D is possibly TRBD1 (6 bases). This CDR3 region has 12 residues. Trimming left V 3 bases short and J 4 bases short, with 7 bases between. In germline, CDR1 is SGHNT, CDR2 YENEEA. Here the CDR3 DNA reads TGTGCCAGCAGCTTTACAGGGTACGAGCAGTACTTC. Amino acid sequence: CASSFTGYEQYF.

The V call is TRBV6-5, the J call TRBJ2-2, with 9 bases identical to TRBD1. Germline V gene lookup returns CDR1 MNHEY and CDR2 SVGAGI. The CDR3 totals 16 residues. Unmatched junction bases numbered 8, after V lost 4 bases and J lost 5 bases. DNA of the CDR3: TGTGCCAGCAGTTCCAACAGGGGGCGACGGACCGGGGAGCTGTTTTTT. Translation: CASSSNRGRRTGELFF.

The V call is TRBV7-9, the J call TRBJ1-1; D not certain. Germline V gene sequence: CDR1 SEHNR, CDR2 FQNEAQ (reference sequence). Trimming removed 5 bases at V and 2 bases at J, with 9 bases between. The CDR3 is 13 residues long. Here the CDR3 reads CASSPRGNTEAFF. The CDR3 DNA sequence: TGTGCCAGCAGCCCCCGAGGAAACACTGAAGCTTTCTTT.

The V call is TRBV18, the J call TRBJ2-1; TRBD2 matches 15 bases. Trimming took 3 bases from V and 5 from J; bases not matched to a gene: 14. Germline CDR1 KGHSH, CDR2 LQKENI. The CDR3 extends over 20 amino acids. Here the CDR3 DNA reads TGTGCCAGCTCACCTGGACTAGCGGGGGGGCAGGGAAATTTTCACAATGAGCAGTTCTTC. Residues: CASSPGLAGGQGNFHNEQFF.

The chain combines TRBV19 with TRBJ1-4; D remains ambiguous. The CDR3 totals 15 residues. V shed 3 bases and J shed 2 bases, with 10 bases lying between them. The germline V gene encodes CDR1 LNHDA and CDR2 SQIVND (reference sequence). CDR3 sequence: CASSIGTGTNEKLFF. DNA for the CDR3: TGTGCCAGTAGTATTGGTACGGGTACTAATGAAAAACTGTTTTTT.